Included here is one T cell receptor beta chain sequence, with context. Its target is not known. The sample belongs to a study of T cell responses to AZD1222 COVID-19 vaccine. Across the whole study: Whether given at about 4 or about 12 weeks, second doses were pooled. Study-wide results and caveats: Possibly, clonal diversity was underestimated; donors were largely white British and included more females. Epitopes outside B.1.351 and B.1.1.7 mutated regions reportedly drew nearly half of spike TCRs. Spike-specific TCR repertoires showed rising breadth and depth after two AZD1222 doses.

TCRdb's copy holds only in-frame clones and misses some; the assay was immunoSEQ multiplex PCR. The sample comprises 45,000 to 65,000 clones, 75% to 90% of which are singletons, and about 14% rests with the top ten. The CDR3 has 15 residues. CDR1 and CDR2 from the germline V gene are SGHRS and YFSETQ. The V segment lost 1 base and the J segment 6 bases; nucleotides outside the gene matches: 5. The chain combines TRBV5-1 with TRBJ2-1; 9 bases line up with TRBD1. This sequence was found in an adult in good health. Sample: peripheral blood, taken on day 0 of AZD1222 vaccination. The CDR3 DNA reads as TGCGCCAGCAGCTTGTGGCCGGGACAGGGCAATGAGCAGTTCTTC. Protein: CASSLWPGQGNEQFF. The full variable domain, rest sourced from reference TRBV5-1 and TRBJ2-1, is KAGVTQTPRYLIKTRGQQVTLSCSPISGHRSVSWYQQTPGQGLQFLFEYFSETQRNKGNFPGRFSGRQFSNSRSEMNVSTLELGDSALYLCASSLWPGQGNEQFFGPGTRLTVL.